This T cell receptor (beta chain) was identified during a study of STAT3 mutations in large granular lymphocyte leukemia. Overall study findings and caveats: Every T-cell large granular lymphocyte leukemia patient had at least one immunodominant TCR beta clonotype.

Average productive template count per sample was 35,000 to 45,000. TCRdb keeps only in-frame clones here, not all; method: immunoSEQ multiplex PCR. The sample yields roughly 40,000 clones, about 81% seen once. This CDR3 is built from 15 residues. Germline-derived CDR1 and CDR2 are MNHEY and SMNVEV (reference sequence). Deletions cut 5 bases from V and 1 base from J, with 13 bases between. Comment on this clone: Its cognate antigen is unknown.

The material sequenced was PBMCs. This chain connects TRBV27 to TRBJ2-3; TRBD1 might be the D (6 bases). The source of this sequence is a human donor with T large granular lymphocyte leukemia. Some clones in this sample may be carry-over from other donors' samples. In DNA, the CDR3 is TGTGCCAGCAGTCCGCGGACAGCTGGCACAGATACGCAGTATTTT. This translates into CASSPRTAGTDTQYF.